The clone carrying this T cell receptor beta chain was found a few times. Germline V lookup: CDR1 MDHEN, CDR2 SYDVKM. Trimming stripped 10 bases from V and 3 bases from J, with 9 bases between. The length of the CDR3 is 12 residues. This specimen comes from a study of blood T cell repertoires in COVID-19. Background on the study: PBMCs, B-cell-depleted T cells, or T cells were the source of the cDNA or gDNA that made up the material.

Seattle-derived patients entered the study during active infection and were followed longitudinally. Profiling relied on immunoSEQ multiplex PCR, and the TCRdb table lists in-frame clones only, not all of them. Here the sample spans about 190,000 clones, roughly 82% being singletons. The chain uses TRBV28 and TRBJ2-2, with D uncertain. The sequenced sample consisted of peripheral blood. The receptor's source is an older woman with COVID-19, enrolled during active disease. The CDR3 loop is CATRPDTGELFF. CDR3 DNA: TGTGCCACGCGCCCGGACACCGGGGAGCTGTTTTTT.